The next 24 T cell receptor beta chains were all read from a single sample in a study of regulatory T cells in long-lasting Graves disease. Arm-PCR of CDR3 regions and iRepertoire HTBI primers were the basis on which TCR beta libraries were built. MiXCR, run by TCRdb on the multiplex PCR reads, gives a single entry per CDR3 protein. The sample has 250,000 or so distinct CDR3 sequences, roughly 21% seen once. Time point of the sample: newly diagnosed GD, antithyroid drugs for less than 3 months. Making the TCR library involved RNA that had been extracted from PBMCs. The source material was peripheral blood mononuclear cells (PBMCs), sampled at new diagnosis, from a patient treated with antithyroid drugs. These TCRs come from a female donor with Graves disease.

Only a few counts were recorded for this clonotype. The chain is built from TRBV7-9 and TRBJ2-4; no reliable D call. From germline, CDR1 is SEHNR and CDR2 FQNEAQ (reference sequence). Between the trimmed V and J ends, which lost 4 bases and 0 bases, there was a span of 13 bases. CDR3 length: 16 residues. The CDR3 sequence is CASSYADGLAKNIQYF. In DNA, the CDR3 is TGTGCCAGCAGCTATGCCGACGGATTAGCCAAAAACATTCAGTACTTC.

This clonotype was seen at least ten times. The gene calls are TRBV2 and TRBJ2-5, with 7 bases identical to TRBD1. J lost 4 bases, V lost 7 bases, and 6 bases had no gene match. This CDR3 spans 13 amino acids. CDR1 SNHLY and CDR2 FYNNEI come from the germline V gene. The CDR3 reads CASKGASGETQYF. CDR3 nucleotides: TGTGCCAGCAAGGGGGCCTCGGGAGAGACCCAGTACTTC.

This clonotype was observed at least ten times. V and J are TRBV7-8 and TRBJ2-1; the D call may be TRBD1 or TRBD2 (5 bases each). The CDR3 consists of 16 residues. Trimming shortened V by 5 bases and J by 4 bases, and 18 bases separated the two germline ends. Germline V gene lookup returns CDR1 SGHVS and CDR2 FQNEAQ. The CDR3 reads CASSVGEQGKYNEQFF. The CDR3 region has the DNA TGTGCCAGCAGCGTTGGGGAGCAGGGAAAATACAATGAGCAGTTCTTC. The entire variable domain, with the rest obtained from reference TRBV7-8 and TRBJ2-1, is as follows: GAGVSQSPRYKVAKRGQDVALRCDPISGHVSLFWYQQALGQGPEFLTYFQNEAQLDKSGLPSDRFFAERPEGSVSTLKIQRTQQEDSAVYLCASSVGEQGKYNEQFFGPGTRLTVL.

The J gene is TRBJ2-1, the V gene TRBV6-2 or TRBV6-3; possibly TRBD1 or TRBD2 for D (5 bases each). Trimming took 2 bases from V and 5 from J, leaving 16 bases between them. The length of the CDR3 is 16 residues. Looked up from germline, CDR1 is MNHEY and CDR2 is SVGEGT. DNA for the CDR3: TGTGCCAGCAGTTACGAGGGGAGCCCCCGAGACAATGAGCAGTTCTTC. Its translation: CASSYEGSPRDNEQFF.

The DNA for the CDR3 is TGTGCCAGCAGCCCCGTCCTTCTACGGGACACCTACGAGCAGTACTTC. It specifies CASSPVLLRDTYEQYF. This rearrangement joins TRBV7-2 to TRBJ2-7, with D possibly TRBD1 on 6 matching bases. Germline lookup yields CDR1 SGHTA and CDR2 FQGNSA. V lost 5 bases and J 2 bases, leaving 19 bases between the germline ends. The CDR3 has 16 amino acids.

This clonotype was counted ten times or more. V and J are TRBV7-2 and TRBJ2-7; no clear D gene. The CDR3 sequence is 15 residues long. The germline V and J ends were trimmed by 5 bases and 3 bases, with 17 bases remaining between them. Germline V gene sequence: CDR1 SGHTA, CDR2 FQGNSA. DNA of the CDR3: TGTGCCAGCAGCCGAGACCTTTCGGGCCTCTACGAGCAGTACTTC. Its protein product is CASSRDLSGLYEQYF.

The CDR3 protein is CASRSGTGKGHEQFF. The CDR3 coding sequence is TGTGCCAGCAGGTCCGGGACAGGAAAGGGGCATGAGCAGTTCTTC. This chain joins TRBV2 and TRBJ2-1; 8 bases agree with TRBD1. This CDR3 is built from 15 residues. Per the germline V gene, CDR1 is SNHLY and CDR2 is FYNNEI. The V gene end was trimmed by 6 bases and the J gene end by 8 bases; junction bases not matched to a gene: 12.

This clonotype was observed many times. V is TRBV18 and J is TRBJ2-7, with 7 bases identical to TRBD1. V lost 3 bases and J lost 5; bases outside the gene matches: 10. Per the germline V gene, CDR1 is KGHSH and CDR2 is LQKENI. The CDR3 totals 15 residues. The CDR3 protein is CASSPGSRGINEQYF. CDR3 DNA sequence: TGTGCCAGCTCACCGGGGAGCAGGGGGATAAACGAGCAGTACTTC.

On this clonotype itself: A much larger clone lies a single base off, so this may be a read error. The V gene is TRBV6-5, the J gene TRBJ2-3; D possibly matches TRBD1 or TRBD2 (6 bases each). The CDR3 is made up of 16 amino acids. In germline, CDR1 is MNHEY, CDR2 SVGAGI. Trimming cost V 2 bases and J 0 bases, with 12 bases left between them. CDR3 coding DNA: TGTGCCAGCAGTTACCTAAGGGGGGCCAGCACAGATACGCAGTATTTT. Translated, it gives CASSYLRGASTDTQYF.

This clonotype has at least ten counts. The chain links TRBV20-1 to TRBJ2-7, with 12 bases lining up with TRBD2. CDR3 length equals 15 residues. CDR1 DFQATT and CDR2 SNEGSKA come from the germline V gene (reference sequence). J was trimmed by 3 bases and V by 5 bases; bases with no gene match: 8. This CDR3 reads CSAQPSGRALYEQYF. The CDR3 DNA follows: TGCAGTGCTCAACCTAGCGGGAGGGCCCTCTACGAGCAGTACTTC.

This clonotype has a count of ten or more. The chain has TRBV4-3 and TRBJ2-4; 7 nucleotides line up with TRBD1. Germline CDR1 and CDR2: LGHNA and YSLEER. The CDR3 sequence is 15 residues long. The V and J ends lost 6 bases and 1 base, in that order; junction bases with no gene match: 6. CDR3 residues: CASRQGREAKNIQYF. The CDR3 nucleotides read TGCGCCAGCAGACAGGGGCGAGAGGCCAAAAACATTCAGTACTTC.

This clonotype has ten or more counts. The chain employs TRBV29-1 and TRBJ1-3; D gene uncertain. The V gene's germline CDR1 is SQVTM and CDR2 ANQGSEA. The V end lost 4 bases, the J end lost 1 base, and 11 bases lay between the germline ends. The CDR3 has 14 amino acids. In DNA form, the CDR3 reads TGCAGCGTTGCCGAGTGGCGGTCTGGAAACACCATATATTTT. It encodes CSVAEWRSGNTIYF. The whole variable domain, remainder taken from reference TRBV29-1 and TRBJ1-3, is SAVISQKPSRDICQRGTSLTIQCQVDSQVTMMFWYRQQPGQSLTLIATANQGSEATYESGFVIDKFPISRPNLTFSTLTVSNMSPEDSSIYLCSVAEWRSGNTIYFGEGSWLTVV.

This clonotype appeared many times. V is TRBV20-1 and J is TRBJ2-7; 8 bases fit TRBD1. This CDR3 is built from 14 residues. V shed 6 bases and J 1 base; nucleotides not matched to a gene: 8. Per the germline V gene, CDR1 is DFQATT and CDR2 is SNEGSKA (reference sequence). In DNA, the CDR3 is TGCAGTGCCGCCGACAGGGGTTCATCCTACGAGCAGTACTTC. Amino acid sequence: CSAADRGSSYEQYF.

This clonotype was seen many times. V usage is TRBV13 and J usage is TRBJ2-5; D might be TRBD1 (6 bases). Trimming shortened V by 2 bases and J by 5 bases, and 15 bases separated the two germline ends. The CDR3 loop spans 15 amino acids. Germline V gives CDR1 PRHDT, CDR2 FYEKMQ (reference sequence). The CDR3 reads CASSLSAGGRETQYF. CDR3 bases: TGTGCCAGCAGCTTAAGCGCTGGGGGCCGGGAGACCCAGTACTTC.

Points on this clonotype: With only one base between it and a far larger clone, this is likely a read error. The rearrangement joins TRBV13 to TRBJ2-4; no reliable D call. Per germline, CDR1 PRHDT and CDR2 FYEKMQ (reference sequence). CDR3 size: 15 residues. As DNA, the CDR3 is TGTGCCAGCAGTTTAGGTCCGGGTTCTTACAATGAGCAGTACTTC. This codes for CASSLGPGSYNEQYF.

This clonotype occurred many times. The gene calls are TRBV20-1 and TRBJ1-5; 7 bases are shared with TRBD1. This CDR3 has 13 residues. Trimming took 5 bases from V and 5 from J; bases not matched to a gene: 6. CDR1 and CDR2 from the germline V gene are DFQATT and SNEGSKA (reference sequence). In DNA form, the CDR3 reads TGCAGTGCTTGGGACAGAGAAGATCAGCCCCAGCATTTT. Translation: CSAWDREDQPQHF.

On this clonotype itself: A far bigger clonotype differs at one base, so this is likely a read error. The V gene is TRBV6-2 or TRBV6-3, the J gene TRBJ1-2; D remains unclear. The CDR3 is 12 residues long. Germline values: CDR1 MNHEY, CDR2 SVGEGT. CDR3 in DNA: TGTGCCGGCAGTTACGGGCAGTATGGCTACACCTTC. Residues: CAGSYGQYGYTF.

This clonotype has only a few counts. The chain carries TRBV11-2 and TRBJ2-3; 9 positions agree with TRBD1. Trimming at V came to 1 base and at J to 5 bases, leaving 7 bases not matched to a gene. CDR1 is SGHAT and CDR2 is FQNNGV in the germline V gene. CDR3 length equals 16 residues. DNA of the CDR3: TGTGCCAGCAGCTTAGTGAAGGGACAGGGAGGAGATACGCAGTATTTT. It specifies CASSLVKGQGGDTQYF.

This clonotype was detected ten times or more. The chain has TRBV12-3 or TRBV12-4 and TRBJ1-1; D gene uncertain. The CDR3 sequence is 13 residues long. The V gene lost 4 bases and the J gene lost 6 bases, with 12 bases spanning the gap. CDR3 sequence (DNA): TGTGCCAGCAGTTCGTGGGTAGTCCCTGAAGCTTTCTTT. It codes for CASSSWVVPEAFF.

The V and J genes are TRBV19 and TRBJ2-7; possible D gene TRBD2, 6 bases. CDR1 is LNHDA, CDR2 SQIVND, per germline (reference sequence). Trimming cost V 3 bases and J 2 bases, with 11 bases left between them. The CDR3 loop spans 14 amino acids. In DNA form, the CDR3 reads TGTGCCAGTAGTATCTCTAGCGCACCCTACGAGCAGTACTTC. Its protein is CASSISSAPYEQYF. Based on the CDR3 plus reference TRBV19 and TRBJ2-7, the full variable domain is DGGITQSPKYLFRKEGQNVTLSCEQNLNHDAMYWYRQDPGQGLRLIYYSQIVNDFQKGDIAEGYSVSREKKESFPLTVTSAQKNPTAFYLCASSISSAPYEQYFGPGTRLTVT.

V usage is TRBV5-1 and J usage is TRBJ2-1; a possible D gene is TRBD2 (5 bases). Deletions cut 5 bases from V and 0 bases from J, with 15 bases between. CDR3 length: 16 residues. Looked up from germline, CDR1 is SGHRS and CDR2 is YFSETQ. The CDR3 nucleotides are TGCGCCAGCAGTACACAACCGGGGAGCTCCTACAATGAGCAGTTCTTC. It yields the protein CASSTQPGSSYNEQFF. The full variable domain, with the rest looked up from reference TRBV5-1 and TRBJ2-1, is KAGVTQTPRYLIKTRGQQVTLSCSPISGHRSVSWYQQTPGQGLQFLFEYFSETQRNKGNFPGRFSGRQFSNSRSEMNVSTLELGDSALYLCASSTQPGSSYNEQFFGPGTRLTVL.

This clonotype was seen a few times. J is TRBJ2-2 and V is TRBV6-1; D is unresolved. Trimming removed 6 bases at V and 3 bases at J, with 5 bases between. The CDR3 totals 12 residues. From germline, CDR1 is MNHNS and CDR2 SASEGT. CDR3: CASRKYTGELFF. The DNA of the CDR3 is TGTGCCAGCAGAAAATACACCGGGGAGCTGTTTTTT.

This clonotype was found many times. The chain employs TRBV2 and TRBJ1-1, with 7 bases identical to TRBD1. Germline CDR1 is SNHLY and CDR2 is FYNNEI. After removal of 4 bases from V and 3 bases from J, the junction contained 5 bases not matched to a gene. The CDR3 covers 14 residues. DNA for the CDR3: TGTGCCAGCAGTGTCGGCAGGGGGGACACTGAAGCTTTCTTT. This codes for CASSVGRGDTEAFF.

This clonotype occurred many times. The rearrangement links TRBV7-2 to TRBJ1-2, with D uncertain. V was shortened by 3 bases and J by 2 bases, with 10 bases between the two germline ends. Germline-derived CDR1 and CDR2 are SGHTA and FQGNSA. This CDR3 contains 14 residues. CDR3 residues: CASSFSSGNYGYTF. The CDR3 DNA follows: TGTGCCAGCAGCTTCAGCTCGGGCAACTATGGCTACACCTTC. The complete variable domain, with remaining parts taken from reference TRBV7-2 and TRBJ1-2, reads GAGVSQSPSNKVTEKGKDVELRCDPISGHTALYWYRQSLGQGLEFLIYFQGNSAPDKSGLPSDRFSAERTGGSVSTLTIQRTQQEDSAVYLCASSFSSGNYGYTFGSGTRLTVV.